These 29 T cell receptor beta chains were all obtained from the same sample, sequenced in a study of post-analysis software for immune sequencing data (dated by TCRdb to the mid-2010s). The full study reports these points: A few TRBV segments, including TRBV5-6, TRBV5-1 and TRBV20-1, were significantly more frequent in patients than controls.

Their antigens are not known. Library creation used PCR. The reads were generated on an Illumina HiSeq 2500. To reduce PCR and sequencing biases, unique molecular identifiers were built into the TCR beta cDNA libraries. The raw public data were reprocessed by TCRdb itself: fastp quality trimming at Q25, MiXCR clonotype calling, in-frame beta chains only. Every entry covers one CDR3 protein and lists the most common genes and DNA from its rows. The sample includes fewer than 850,000 distinct CDR3 sequences, with roughly 30% observed a single time. The top ten hold roughly 0.57% of the sample. The source material was blood. Receptors originate from a girl aged 5 to 17 with multiple sclerosis.

CDR3 in amino acids: CASSLKDRGNHGYTF. In DNA form, the CDR3 reads TGTGCCAGCAGCTTGAAAGACAGGGGGAATCATGGCTACACCTTC. V gene TRBV5-5 combines with J gene TRBJ1-2; 9 bases are shared with TRBD1. The CDR3 has 15 amino acids. Germline CDR1 SGHKS, CDR2 YYEKEE (reference sequence). With V trimmed by 1 base and J by 6 bases, 7 bases remained unmatched.

This clonotype was detected many times. The gene calls are TRBV7-2 and TRBJ2-1, with D maybe TRBD1 (6 bases). Germline V gene lookup returns CDR1 SGHTA and CDR2 FQGNSA. V gave up 3 bases and J gave up 2 bases, with 11 bases separating them. This CDR3 region has 15 residues. The CDR3 region has the DNA TGTGCCAGCAGCTTGGCCGGGACAACCTACAATGAGCAGTTCTTC. It translates to CASSLAGTTYNEQFF.

The J gene is TRBJ2-2, the V gene TRBV20-1, with D tentatively TRBD2 (5 bases). Germline V gives CDR1 DFQATT, CDR2 SNEGSKA (reference sequence). V was shortened by 4 bases and J by 0 bases, with 9 bases between the two germline ends. The CDR3 is 14 amino acids. The CDR3 DNA reads as TGCAGTGCTATAGCGCAAACGAACACCGGGGAGCTGTTTTTT. Protein sequence: CSAIAQTNTGELFF.

This chain joins TRBV5-4 and TRBJ2-3, with 13 bases matching TRBD2. Germline V lookup: CDR1 SGHNT, CDR2 YYREEE (reference sequence). The CDR3 covers 16 residues. With 6 bases clipped from V and 1 base from J, the junction kept 5 bases outside the gene matches. This CDR3 reads CASTPGLAGGTDTQYF. The CDR3 coding sequence is TGTGCCAGCACCCCAGGACTAGCGGGGGGCACAGATACGCAGTATTTT.

The V and J genes are TRBV28 and TRBJ2-1; the D is unclear. The CDR3 has 13 residues. Trimming removed 0 bases from V and 12 bases from J, with 12 bases in between. Germline V lookup: CDR1 MDHEN, CDR2 SYDVKM. In DNA form, the CDR3 reads TGTGCCAGCAGTTTATGGGGCAGCCTTCTGCAGTTCTTC. This translates into CASSLWGSLLQFF. The complete variable domain, with remaining parts taken from reference TRBV28 and TRBJ2-1, reads DVKVTQSSRYLVKRTGEKVFLECVQDMDHENMFWYRQDPGLGLRLIYFSYDVKMKEKGDIPEGYSVSREKKERFSLILESASTNQTSMYLCASSLWGSLLQFFGPGTRLTVL.

This clonotype turned up a few times. This chain uses TRBV20-1 with TRBJ2-4; D might be TRBD1 or TRBD2, each matching 5 bases. The DNA matches TRBJ2-7 better at its end, which makes the J call doubtful. Germline lookup yields CDR1 DFQATT and CDR2 SNEGSKA (reference sequence). CDR3 length: 12 residues. CDR3 bases: TGCAGTGCTAGAGGGGACCCGCTCGAGCAGTACTTC. It yields the protein CSARGDPLEQYF.

This clonotype was found a few times. This could be a read error, since a much larger clone is one nucleotide away. The V gene is TRBV7-2, the J gene TRBJ2-4; 12 nucleotides line up with TRBD2. The J call could be wrong; TRBJ2-7 is a better fit for the DNA end. Germline CDR1 SGHTA, CDR2 FQGNSA. There are 14 residues in the CDR3. CDR3 nucleotides: TGTGCCAGCACCCCTAGCGGGAGGGCCTACGAGCAGTACTTC. Translating gives CASTPSGRAYEQYF.

This clonotype was recorded a few times. The rearrangement uses TRBV6-1 and TRBJ2-5; a weak D match, TRBD2 (6 bases). V shed 0 bases and J shed 2 bases, with 10 bases lying between them. The CDR3 runs 15 residues. Germline CDR1 MNHNS, CDR2 SASEGT. The CDR3 spells CASSEAEGTQETQYF. The DNA of the CDR3 is TGTGCCAGCAGTGAAGCGGAGGGGACGCAAGAGACCCAGTACTTC.

This chain links TRBV6-5 with TRBJ2-1, with 7 bases that match TRBD2. Germline trimming cut 3 bases from V and 7 bases from J; bases unmatched to any gene: 9. The CDR3 runs to 15 residues. The germline gives CDR1 MNHEY, CDR2 SVGAGI. CDR3 sequence (DNA): TGTGCCAGCAGTTATTTTCGAGCGGGACTTAATGAGCAGTTCTTC. As protein: CASSYFRAGLNEQFF.

In DNA, the CDR3 is TGCGCCAGCAGCGCCTGGGACAGTCGAGGCGATACGCAGTATTTT. Translating gives CASSAWDSRGDTQYF. The chain recombines TRBV4-1 with TRBJ2-3; 7 nucleotides match TRBD1. The ends lost 5 bases at V and 6 bases at J; junction bases unmatched: 11. The CDR3 runs to 15 residues. Germline CDR1 reads MGHRA; CDR2 reads YSYEKL.

In DNA, the CDR3 is TGCAGTGCTGCTACGGGACACAAGAGAAATGAGCAGTTCTTC. This gives the protein CSAATGHKRNEQFF. The rearrangement joins TRBV20-1 to TRBJ2-1, with a weak D call TRBD1 (6 bases). The V and J ends lost 5 bases and 7 bases respectively, with 18 bases between them. The CDR3 extends over 14 amino acids. Germline values: CDR1 DFQATT, CDR2 SNEGSKA (reference sequence).

The V call is TRBV15, the J call TRBJ2-1, with TRBD2 matching over 7 bases. CDR3 size: 13 residues. The trim removed 5 bases at V and 4 bases at J, leaving 2 bases unmatched. Germline CDR1 is LNHNV and CDR2 is YYDKDF (reference sequence). For the CDR3, the DNA is TGTGCCACCAGCGATAGCGGGTACAATGAGCAGTTCTTC. Translating it yields CATSDSGYNEQFF.

This clonotype was seen once. V gene TRBV10-3 combines with J gene TRBJ1-1; no clear D gene. The CDR3 length is 13 residues. CDR1 is ENHRY and CDR2 is SYGVKD in the germline V gene. The V end was cut by 8 bases, the J end by 1 base, with 11 bases between. CDR3 amino acids: CAIRGQQNTEAFF. The CDR3 nucleotides read TGTGCCATCCGGGGTCAACAGAACACTGAAGCTTTCTTT.

V gene TRBV18 combines with J gene TRBJ2-1; 7 bases fit TRBD2. CDR3 length: 16 amino acids. Germline loops: CDR1 KGHSH, CDR2 LQKENI. V was clipped by 5 bases and J by 7 bases; unmatched bases: 14. In nucleotides, the CDR3 is TGTGCCAGCTCATCCCTGGCGGGAGAAGATCTGAATGAGCAGTTCTTC. This encodes CASSSLAGEDLNEQFF.

This clonotype was seen only a few times. V usage is TRBV20-1 and J usage is TRBJ2-5, with D uncertain. Between the trimmed V and J ends, which lost 5 bases and 3 bases, there was a span of 19 bases. The CDR3 sequence is 15 residues long. Germline CDR1 and CDR2: DFQATT and SNEGSKA (reference sequence). CDR3 in amino acids: CSARWFGRLEETQYF. DNA of the CDR3: TGCAGTGCTCGTTGGTTTGGCAGGCTTGAAGAGACCCAGTACTTC.

As to this clonotype: Relative to the germline gene, one junction end is altered; a read error may explain this. DNA of the CDR3: TGTGCCAGCAGCACCCGAGACAGCAGAGATACGCAGTATTTT. This translates into CASSTRDSRDTQYF. The chain recombines TRBV3-1 with TRBJ2-3, with a weak D call TRBD1 (5 bases). Germline assignment: CDR1 LGHDT and CDR2 YNNKEL (reference sequence). The CDR3 extends over 14 amino acids.

The genes are TRBV29-1 and TRBJ2-1; 7 nucleotides match TRBD1. From germline, CDR1 is SQVTM and CDR2 ANQGSEA. There are 14 residues in the CDR3. The junction had 9 bases not matched to a gene; V was cut back by 7 bases and J by 3 bases. DNA of the CDR3: TGCAGCGAAATGGACAGGAGTAACTACAATGAGCAGTTCTTC. This sequence encodes CSEMDRSNYNEQFF.

The chain couples TRBV29-1 to TRBJ2-7; TRBD2 might be the D (5 bases). The CDR3 has 12 amino acids. Germline values: CDR1 SQVTM, CDR2 ANQGSEA. V was cut by 4 bases and J by 3 bases, with 10 bases left in between. The CDR3: CSVAVGSYEQYF. The CDR3, as DNA: TGCAGCGTTGCGGTGGGGAGCTACGAGCAGTACTTC.

The V and J genes are TRBV6-5 and TRBJ2-6, with 8 bases fitting TRBD2. V was pared by 6 bases and J by 2 bases, with 6 bases of the junction left unmatched. Germline V lookup: CDR1 MNHEY, CDR2 SVGAGI. The CDR3 is made up of 16 amino acids. In DNA, the CDR3 is TGTGCCAGCAGCACGCCCGGGGGGGCTGGGGCCAACGTCCTGACTTTC. Translated, it gives CASSTPGGAGANVLTF.

This clonotype was counted only a few times. The V gene is TRBV7-9, the J gene TRBJ2-3; TRBD2 matches 8 bases. The CDR3 loop spans 16 amino acids. V dropped 1 base and J dropped 5; count of bases not matched to a gene: 8. Germline CDR1 is SEHNR and CDR2 is FQNEAQ (reference sequence). The CDR3 sequence is CASSLVRGGLEDTQYF. The CDR3 bases are TGTGCCAGCAGCTTAGTACGGGGGGGCCTTGAAGATACGCAGTATTTT.

V and J are TRBV5-1 and TRBJ2-3; 9 bases align to TRBD1. CDR3 length equals 17 residues. Germline CDR1 SGHRS, CDR2 YFSETQ. Trimming took 4 bases from V and 2 from J; bases not matched to a gene: 11. For the CDR3, the DNA is TGCGCCAGCAGCACGGGAGCCGGGACAGGGATCACAGATACGCAGTATTTT. Amino acids: CASSTGAGTGITDTQYF.

This clonotype was found a few times. V usage is TRBV20-1 and J usage is TRBJ2-7; a possible D gene is TRBD1 (6 bases). Per the germline V gene, CDR1 is DFQATT and CDR2 is SNEGSKA (reference sequence). Trimming took off 6 bases at V and 0 bases at J, with 15 bases between the two ends. CDR3 size: 14 residues. In DNA, the CDR3 is TGCAGTGCCCCGAGGACAGTGAGCTCCTACGAGCAGTACTTC. The encoded protein is CSAPRTVSSYEQYF.

This clonotype was picked up a small number of times. The chain combines TRBV12-3 or TRBV12-4 with TRBJ2-6; D gene ambiguous. With 6 bases removed from V and 3 bases from J, the gap between germline ends came to 9 bases. The CDR3 has 14 amino acids. CDR3 coding DNA: TGTGCCAGCAGCCCTGCCTTTGGGGCCAACGTCCTGACTTTC. It is translated as CASSPAFGANVLTF.

This clonotype was counted only a few times. V gene TRBV7-2 combines with J gene TRBJ2-3, with unresolved D. Germline V gives CDR1 SGHTA, CDR2 FQGNSA. This CDR3 is built from 12 residues. V lost 5 bases and J lost 6, with 9 bases in between. As DNA, the CDR3 is TGTGCCAGCAGCACCCGTTTGGATACGCAGTATTTT. Translation gives CASSTRLDTQYF.

The chain links TRBV20-1 to TRBJ1-6; 10 bases match TRBD1. Trimming removed 3 bases from V and 4 bases from J; junction bases left unmatched: 6. CDR1 is DFQATT, CDR2 SNEGSKA, per germline (reference sequence). The CDR3 totals 16 residues. CDR3 nucleotide sequence: TGCAGTGCTAGGATCCCGGGACAGGGGTATAATTCACCCCTCCACTTT. This encodes CSARIPGQGYNSPLHF.

The table lists this clonotype with a count of one. This rearrangement joins TRBV11-3 to TRBJ2-7, with D possibly TRBD2 on 5 matching bases. The end of the DNA fits TRBJ2-5 better, so the J call may be wrong. This CDR3 spans 13 amino acids. The germline CDR1 and CDR2 sequences are SGHNT and YENEEA. CDR3 sequence reads: CASSGSPGKTQYF. Here the CDR3 DNA reads TGTGCCAGCAGCGGCTCACCGGGAAAGACCCAGTACTTC.

On this clonotype itself: A much larger clone lies a single base off, so this may be a read error. This chain connects TRBV11-2 to TRBJ2-1, with D perhaps assigned TRBD1 or TRBD2 (5 bases each). This CDR3 has 12 amino acids. CDR1 and CDR2 from the germline V gene are SGHAT and FQNNGV. The CDR3 DNA reads as TGTGCCGGCAGCCGGGACCGTGAGTCGCAGTTCTTC. Translating it yields CAGSRDRESQFF. Full variable domain (rest looked up from reference TRBV11-2 and TRBJ2-1): EAGVAQSPRYKIIEKRQSVAFWCNPISGHATLYWYQQILGQGPKLLIQFQNNGVVDDSQLPKDRFSAERLKGVDSTLKIQPAKLEDSAVYLCAGSRDRESQFFGPGTRLTVL.

This clonotype was counted a few times. J is TRBJ2-7 and V is TRBV20-1; D unresolved. From germline, CDR1 is DFQATT and CDR2 SNEGSKA (reference sequence). Trimming cost V 7 bases and J 2 bases, with 21 bases left between them. The CDR3 covers 15 residues. In DNA form, the CDR3 reads TGCAGTGGGGAACTCTTGGCAGTCCGGACCTACGAGCAGTACTTC. It encodes CSGELLAVRTYEQYF.

This clonotype was seen a handful of times. The chain recombines TRBV12-3 or TRBV12-4 with TRBJ2-1; 8 bases fit TRBD1. The CDR3 loop spans 14 amino acids. Trimming took 5 bases from V and 6 from J; bases not matched to a gene: 6. The DNA for the CDR3 is TGTGCCAGCAGTCTCGGGACAGGTAGCAATGAGCAGTTCTTC. Translated, it gives CASSLGTGSNEQFF.